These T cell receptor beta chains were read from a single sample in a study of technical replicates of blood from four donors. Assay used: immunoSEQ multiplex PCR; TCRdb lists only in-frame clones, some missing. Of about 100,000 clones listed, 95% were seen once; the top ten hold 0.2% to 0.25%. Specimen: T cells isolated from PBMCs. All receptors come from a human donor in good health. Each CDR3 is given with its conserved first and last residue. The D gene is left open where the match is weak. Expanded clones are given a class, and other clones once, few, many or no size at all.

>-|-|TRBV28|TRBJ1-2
TGTGCCAGCAGTTTGTGGGGGGATTATGGCTACACCTTC
CASSLWGDYGYTF
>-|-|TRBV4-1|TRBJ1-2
TGCGCCAGCAGCCAAGACATAAGGCTGGGCAGGGTGAACGGCTACACCTTC
CASSQDIRLGRVNGYTF
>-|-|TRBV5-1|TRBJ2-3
TGCGCCAGCAAACAGGGCTCAGATACGCAGTATTTT
CASKQGSDTQYF
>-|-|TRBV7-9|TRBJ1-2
TGTGCCAGCAGCGTAGGGACACCAAATGGCTACACCTTC
CASSVGTPNGYTF
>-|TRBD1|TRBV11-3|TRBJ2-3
TGTGCCAGCAGCTTCGCATACAGGGGGACAGATACGCAGTATTTT
CASSFAYRGTDTQYF
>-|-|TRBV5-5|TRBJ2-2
TGTGCCAGCAGCCCTACGGAGAGAAACACCGGGGAGCTGTTTTTT
CASSPTERNTGELFF
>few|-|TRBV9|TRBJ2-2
TGTGCCAGCAGCGCGGGACTGACGAGCACCGGGGAGCTGTTTTTT
CASSAGLTSTGELFF
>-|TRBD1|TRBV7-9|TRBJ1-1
TGTGCCAGCAGGACCAATACAGGGGGTGAAGCTTTCTTT
CASRTNTGGEAFF
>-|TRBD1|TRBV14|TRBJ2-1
TGTGCCAGCAGCCAAAGCCGGGGGACAGGGGAGCTGGATGAGCAGTTCTTC
CASSQSRGTGELDEQFF
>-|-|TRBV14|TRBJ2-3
TGTGCCAGCAGCCCACTGGAGTCCACAGATACGCAGTATTTT
CASSPLESTDTQYF
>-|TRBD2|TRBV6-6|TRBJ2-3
TGTGCCAGCATCTCATCCCGGGGACCTAGCGGGGGGAAATATTTT
CASISSRGPSGGKYF
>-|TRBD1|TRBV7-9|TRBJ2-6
TGTGCCAGCAGCCGGGGACAGACCTTCTCTGGGGCCAACGTCCTGACTTTC
CASSRGQTFSGANVLTF
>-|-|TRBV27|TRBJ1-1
TGTGCCAGCAGTTTACACGACAGGAACACTGAAGCTTTCTTT
CASSLHDRNTEAFF
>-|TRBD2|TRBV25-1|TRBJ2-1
TGTGCCAGCAGTGAATACAAGGGACTAGCGGGATTAAACAATGAGCAGTTCTTC
CASSEYKGLAGLNNEQFF
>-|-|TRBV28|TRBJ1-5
TGTGCCAGCAGTTTACGGGTGGCTCAGCCCCAGCATTTT
CASSLRVAQPQHF
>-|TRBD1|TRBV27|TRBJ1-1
TGTGCCAGCAGTCCACTGGACAGGGGGGCGAACACTGAAGCTTTCTTT
CASSPLDRGANTEAFF
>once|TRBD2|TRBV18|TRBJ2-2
TGTGCCAGCTCACCCTTAGCGGGAACGAACACCGGGGAGCTGTTTTTT
CASSPLAGTNTGELFF
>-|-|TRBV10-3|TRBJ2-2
TGTGCCATCAGTGAGTCGCCACAGGACGCCGGGGAGCTGTTTTTT
CAISESPQDAGELFF
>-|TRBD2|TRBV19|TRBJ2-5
TGTGCCAGTAGTGCGGGACTAGAACAACAAGAGACCCAGTACTTC
CASSAGLEQQETQYF
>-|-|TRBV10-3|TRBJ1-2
TGTGCCATCAGTGAGTCAGGCAGGCCAACAACCTTCTACACCTTC
CAISESGRPTTFYTF
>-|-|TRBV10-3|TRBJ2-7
TGTGCCATCAGTGCCGGCGGCAGCCTTCTACGAGAGCAGTACTTC
CAISAGGSLLREQYF
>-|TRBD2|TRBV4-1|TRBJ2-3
TGCGCCAGCAGTTTACGGCGGGGGGGTAGCACAGATACGCAGTATTTT
CASSLRRGGSTDTQYF
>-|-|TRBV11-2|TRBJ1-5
TGTGCCAGCAGCTCCGGGGGATATAGCAATCAGCCCCAGCATTTT
CASSSGGYSNQPQHF
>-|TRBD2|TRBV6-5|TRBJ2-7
TGTGCCAGCCAGACTAGCGGGAAGCAGTACTTC
CASQTSGKQYF
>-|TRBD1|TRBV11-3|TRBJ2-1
TGTGCCAGCAGCTTAGGGGACAGGGGCCGATCAACCTACAATGAGCAGTTCTTC
CASSLGDRGRSTYNEQFF
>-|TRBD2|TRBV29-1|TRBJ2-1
TGCAGCGTTGAATGGGGCGGGAGGGGCGCTGAGCAGTTCTTC
CSVEWGGRGAEQFF
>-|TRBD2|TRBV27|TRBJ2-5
TGTGCCAGCAGTTTACGGGAGGGGTCGATGGAGACCCAGTACTTC
CASSLREGSMETQYF
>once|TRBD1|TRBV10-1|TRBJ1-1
TGCGCCAGCAGTGGGACAGGGACCACTGAAGCTTTCTTT
CASSGTGTTEAFF
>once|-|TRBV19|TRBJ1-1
TGTGCCAGTAGTATAGGGTGGGGACAAGTAGAAGCTTTCTTT
CASSIGWGQVEAFF
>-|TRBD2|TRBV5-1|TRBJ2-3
TGCGCCAGCAGCCCCCATTCTAGCGGGGGCACAGATACGCAGTATTTT
CASSPHSSGGTDTQYF
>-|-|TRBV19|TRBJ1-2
TGTGCCAGTACACCCGGCTCTCGAAAGGACATCACCTATGGCTACACCTTC
CASTPGSRKDITYGYTF
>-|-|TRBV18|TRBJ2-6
TGTGCCAGCTCACCACTCCTGGCAGGGTCTAGCTCTGGGGCCAACGTCCTGACTTTC
CASSPLLAGSSSGANVLTF
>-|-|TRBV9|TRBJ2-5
TGTGCCAGCAGCGTAGAGAGGGCTGGGGTCGGTGTAGAGACCCAGTACTTC
CASSVERAGVGVETQYF
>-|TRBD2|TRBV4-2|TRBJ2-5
TGTGCCAGCAGCCAAGATCTTGAGACTAGCGGGTTCCAAGAGACCCAGTACTTC
CASSQDLETSGFQETQYF
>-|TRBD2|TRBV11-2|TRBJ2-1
TGTGCCAGCAGCACAGAACTAGCGGGAGGACTAAATGAGCAGTTCTTC
CASSTELAGGLNEQFF
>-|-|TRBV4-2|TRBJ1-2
TGTGCCAGCAGCCAAGAGAGACAGGCTTGGGGTGGCTACACCTTC
CASSQERQAWGGYTF
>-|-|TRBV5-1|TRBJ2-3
TGCGCCAGCAGCTTGGGACAGGAACTCACAGATACGCAGTATTTT
CASSLGQELTDTQYF
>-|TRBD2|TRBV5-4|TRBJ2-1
TGTGCCAGCAGCCCCTCGTGGGCTAGCGGGAGGGCAGAGCAGTTCTTC
CASSPSWASGRAEQFF
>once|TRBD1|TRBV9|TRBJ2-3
TGTGCCAGCAGCCCCAAGGACAGGCCTCTCACAGATACGCAGTATTTT
CASSPKDRPLTDTQYF